The 3 T cell receptor beta chains below were found in one sample sequenced in a study of memory CD4+ T cells and cytomegalovirus serostatus. The protocol was immunoSEQ multiplex PCR, while the TCRdb copy is restricted to in-frame clones and leaves out a portion. The sample carries tens of thousands of clones, over 65% recorded once. The sort gate was single viable CD3+CD4+CD8-CD45RO+ cells for memory CD4+ T cells. The source material was memory CD4+ T cells from blood. The receptors come from an adult in good health and CMV-seronegative.

This sequence joins TRBV5-1 and TRBJ1-1; 7 nucleotides agree with TRBD1. The CDR3 spans 14 residues. Germline assignment: CDR1 SGHRS and CDR2 YFSETQ. Trimming removed 1 base from V and 4 bases from J; junction bases left unmatched: 4. In DNA form, the CDR3 reads TGCGCCAGCAGCTTGACCCCAGGGGGCACTGAAGCTTTCTTT. This translates into CASSLTPGGTEAFF. Combining the CDR3 with reference TRBV5-1 and TRBJ1-1 gives the whole variable domain KAGVTQTPRYLIKTRGQQVTLSCSPISGHRSVSWYQQTPGQGLQFLFEYFSETQRNKGNFPGRFSGRQFSNSRSEMNVSTLELGDSALYLCASSLTPGGTEAFFGQGTRLTVV.

The rearrangement links TRBV6-1 to TRBJ1-1; D gene uncertain. Trimming removed 6 bases from V and 0 bases from J, with 14 bases in between. CDR3 length: 15 residues. Germline lookup yields CDR1 MNHNS and CDR2 SASEGT. The CDR3 DNA sequence: TGTGCCAGCAGGGGGTCTTCCCGTATGAACACTGAAGCTTTCTTT. Translating gives CASRGSSRMNTEAFF.

The gene calls are TRBV2 and TRBJ1-6, with TRBD1 matching 8 bases. The CDR3 covers 14 residues. Germline trimming cut 8 bases from V and 6 bases from J; bases unmatched to any gene: 6. Germline V gene sequence: CDR1 SNHLY, CDR2 FYNNEI. The CDR3, as DNA: TGTGCCAGCTTCGGACAGGGAGGTAATTCACCCCTCCACTTT. This gives the protein CASFGQGGNSPLHF.